The source of this T cell receptor (beta chain) is a study of T cell repertoires in cytomegalovirus infection. TCRdb used MiXCR to reprocess the reads, holding one entry per CDR3 protein. This sample carries 250,000 to 300,000 distinct CDR3 sequences, about 25% of them seen once, and the ten largest clones take around 14%. With 3 bases removed from V and 7 bases from J, the gap between germline ends came to 18 bases. Germline V CDR1 and CDR2: KGHDR, SFDVKD. The CDR3 sequence is 16 residues long. About this clonotype itself: The antigen is unknown.

Study results and caveats: There were HLA-C-restricted CMV-specific TCR beta clonotypes dominating the ex vivo response. Cumulative public TCR beta family frequency identified CMV carriers with the relevant HLA.

The clonotype originates from a human donor in good health (CMV status not recorded). Some clones in this sample may be carry-over from other donors' samples. Sequenced: PBMCs. The chain carries TRBV24-1 and TRBJ2-1; tentative D call: TRBD2 (5 bases). The CDR3 loop is CATSDTGLSSANEQFF. The CDR3 bases are TGTGCCACCAGTGATACTGGACTCTCATCGGCGAATGAGCAGTTCTTC.